This entry concerns a single T cell receptor (beta chain). The record originates from a study of cytomegalovirus exposure and HLA in healthy donors. Assay: immunoSEQ multiplex PCR; the TCRdb copy retains only in-frame clones and omits some. The table records 150,000 to 200,000 clones, around nine tenths of them present only once. CDR3 length: 13 amino acids. Germline values: CDR1 SGHRS, CDR2 YFSETQ. The V and J ends lost 1 base and 4 bases respectively, with 8 bases between them. The chain uses TRBV5-1 and TRBJ1-1, with D possibly being TRBD1 (5 bases). What was sequenced was PBMCs. The clonotype originates from a woman aged 18-29 years in good health and CMV-seronegative. The CDR3, as DNA: TGCGCCAGCAGCTTGCGCGGGACCACTGAAGCTTTCTTT. Its translation: CASSLRGTTEAFF.